The 8 T cell receptor beta chains below come from one sample, sequenced in a study of blood T cell repertoires in COVID-19 (dated by TCRdb to 2020 to 2021). The protocol used for the library was the immunoSEQ multiplex PCR assay. The table comes from immuneACCESS by way of TCRdb, which keeps in-frame sequences with V and J called. Part of the clones is missing from these tables; in studies checked, under half for an unresolved V gene and the rest for unknown reasons. The sample includes around 140,000 clones, with approximately 70% observed a single time. The top ten constitute 1.5% to 2% of the sample. What was sequenced was peripheral blood. The origin of the receptors is a woman between 65 and 79 years old with acute or convalescent COVID-19.

This clone was detected only once. This chain uses TRBV6-5 with TRBJ2-7, with a tentative D call TRBD1 (7 bases). The CDR3 runs 15 residues. Trimming pared 6 bases from V and 6 bases from J, leaving 21 bases between. Per germline, CDR1 MNHEY and CDR2 SVGAGI. The chain's CDR3 is CASSQGGWGSVEQYF. The CDR3, as DNA: TGTGCCAGCAGCCAGGGGGGTTGGGGCTCGGTCGAGCAGTACTTC.

This clone was seen once. J is TRBJ2-3 and V is TRBV5-6; D unresolved. From germline, CDR1 is SGHDT and CDR2 YYEEEE. The V end lost 0 bases, the J end lost 8 bases, and 16 bases lay between the germline ends. The CDR3 length is 15 residues. This chain's CDR3 is CASSLGSRNMGTQYF. CDR3 nucleotides: TGTGCCAGCAGCTTGGGCTCTAGGAATATGGGTACGCAGTATTTT.

This chain links TRBV5-1 with TRBJ2-5; weak D call: TRBD2 (5 bases). The V gene lost 2 bases and the J gene lost 5 bases, with 25 bases spanning the gap. The length of the CDR3 is 18 residues. Germline V CDR1 and CDR2: SGHRS, YFSETQ. CDR3: CASSLNPPIGELRETQYF. CDR3 in DNA: TGCGCCAGCAGCTTAAACCCCCCGATTGGGGAGTTAAGGGAGACCCAGTACTTC.

The chain combines TRBV6-5 with TRBJ1-6, with D possibly being TRBD1 (5 bases). This CDR3 is 16 amino acids long. Germline V lookup: CDR1 MNHEY, CDR2 SVGAGI. The V end lost 6 bases, the J end lost 2 bases, and 14 bases lay between the germline ends. CDR3 bases: TGTGCCAGCAGCTACACAAGGGGTCCCTATAATTCACCCCTCCACTTT. This translates into CASSYTRGPYNSPLHF.

J is TRBJ1-6 and V is TRBV5-1; D is ambiguous. With 4 bases removed from V and 3 bases from J, the gap between germline ends came to 14 bases. Germline V gene sequence: CDR1 SGHRS, CDR2 YFSETQ. CDR3 length: 16 amino acids. The CDR3 spells CASSPEVDYYNSPLHF. DNA of the CDR3: TGCGCCAGCAGCCCCGAGGTAGATTACTATAATTCACCCCTCCACTTT.

The CDR3 reads CASSEAIAHRNQPQHF. CDR3 DNA sequence: TGTGCCAGCAGTGAAGCCATCGCACACAGGAATCAGCCCCAGCATTTT. The V call is TRBV6-1, the J call TRBJ1-5, with a weak D call TRBD1 (5 bases). This CDR3 is 16 amino acids long. Germline CDR1 and CDR2: MNHNS and SASEGT. The germline V and J ends were trimmed by 0 bases and 4 bases, with 13 bases remaining between them.

This clone occurred a few times. The V call is TRBV19, the J call TRBJ1-1; possible D gene TRBD1, 5 bases. CDR3 length: 15 amino acids. CDR1 and CDR2 (germline): LNHDA, SQIVND (reference sequence). The ends were cut back, 4 bases at V and 5 bases at J, with 17 bases in the middle. For the CDR3, the DNA is TGTGCCAGTAGTACCAGGACGTCAGGGAAGACTGAAGCTTTCTTT. Translating it yields CASSTRTSGKTEAFF. Full variable domain (missing parts from reference TRBV19 and TRBJ1-1): DGGITQSPKYLFRKEGQNVTLSCEQNLNHDAMYWYRQDPGQGLRLIYYSQIVNDFQKGDIAEGYSVSREKKESFPLTVTSAQKNPTAFYLCASSTRTSGKTEAFFGQGTRLTVV.

The V and J genes are TRBV6-1 and TRBJ2-6; D unresolved. Deletions cut 3 bases from V and 1 base from J, with 7 bases between. This CDR3 has 15 residues. Germline loops: CDR1 MNHNS, CDR2 SASEGT. The CDR3 sequence: CASSDSGSGANVLTF. The CDR3 DNA is TGTGCCAGCAGTGATTCCGGTTCTGGGGCCAACGTCCTGACTTTC.